This T cell receptor (beta chain) came from a study of human T cells and chemical hapten exposure. Study at large: Patch tests applied 0.01% DPC to the upper back and were scored after 6 days. Alopecia areata, totalis or universalis was found in mostly female patients.

Unique molecular identifiers were attached to individual cDNA molecules during library preparation. Methods used by the authors: The median was around 89,000 TCRs per sample, ranging roughly 23,224 to 690,600. Each CDR3 protein is one row after TCRdb ran MiXCR on the RACE reads. These V and J calls derive from TCRdb rather than the authors' analysis. Of 380,000 or so distinct CDR3 sequences in the sample, about 5% were seen once. As to time point: pre-sensitization, week 0. Treatment specified: therapeutic diphenylcyclopropenone sensitization with weekly scalp DPC. This clonotype has more than one count but fewer than ten. Trimming took 4 bases from V and 4 from J; bases not matched to a gene: 6. CDR3 length equals 15 residues.

V is TRBV12-3 or TRBV12-4 and J is TRBJ1-1; 10 bases line up with TRBD1. The receptor was derived from a young woman with alopecia areata. Some clones in this sample may be carry-over from other donors' samples. The sequencing here drew on whole blood, taken in connection with sensitization to the hapten diphenylcyclopropenone (DPC). CDR3 protein: CASSSLRTGGTEAFF. CDR3 nucleotide sequence: TGTGCCAGCAGTTCCCTGAGGACAGGGGGCACTGAAGCTTTCTTT.